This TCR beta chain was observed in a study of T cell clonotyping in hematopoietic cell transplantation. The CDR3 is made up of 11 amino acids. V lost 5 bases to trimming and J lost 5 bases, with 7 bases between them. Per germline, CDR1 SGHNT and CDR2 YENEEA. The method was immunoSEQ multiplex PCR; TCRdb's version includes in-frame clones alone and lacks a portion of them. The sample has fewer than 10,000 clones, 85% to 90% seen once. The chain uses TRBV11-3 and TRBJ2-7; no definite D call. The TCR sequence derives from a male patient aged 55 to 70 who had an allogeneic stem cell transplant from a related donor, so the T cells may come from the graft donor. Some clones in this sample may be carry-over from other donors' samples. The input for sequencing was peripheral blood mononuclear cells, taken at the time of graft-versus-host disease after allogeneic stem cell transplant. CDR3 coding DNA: TGTGCCAGCAGCCCGTCTCACGAGCAGTACTTC. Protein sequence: CASSPSHEQYF.